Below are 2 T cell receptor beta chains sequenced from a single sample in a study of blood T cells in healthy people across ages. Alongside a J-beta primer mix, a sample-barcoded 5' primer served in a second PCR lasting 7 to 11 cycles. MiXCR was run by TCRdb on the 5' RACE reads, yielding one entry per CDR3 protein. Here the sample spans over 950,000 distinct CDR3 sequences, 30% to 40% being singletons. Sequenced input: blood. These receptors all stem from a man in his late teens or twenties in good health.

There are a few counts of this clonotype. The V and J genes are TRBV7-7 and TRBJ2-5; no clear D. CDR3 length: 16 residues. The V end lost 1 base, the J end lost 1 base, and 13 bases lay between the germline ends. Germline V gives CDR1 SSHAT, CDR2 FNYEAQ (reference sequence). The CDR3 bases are TGTGCCAGCAGCTTAGAGGCAAGGCCCCCCCAAGAGACCCAGTACTTC. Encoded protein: CASSLEARPPQETQYF.

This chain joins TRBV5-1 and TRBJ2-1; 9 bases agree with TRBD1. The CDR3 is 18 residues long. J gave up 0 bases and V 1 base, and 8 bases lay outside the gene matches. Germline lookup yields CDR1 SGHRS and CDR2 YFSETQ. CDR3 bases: TGCGCCAGCAGCTTGAATACAGGGGGCAGGAGCTCCTACAATGAGCAGTTCTTC. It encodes CASSLNTGGRSSYNEQFF.